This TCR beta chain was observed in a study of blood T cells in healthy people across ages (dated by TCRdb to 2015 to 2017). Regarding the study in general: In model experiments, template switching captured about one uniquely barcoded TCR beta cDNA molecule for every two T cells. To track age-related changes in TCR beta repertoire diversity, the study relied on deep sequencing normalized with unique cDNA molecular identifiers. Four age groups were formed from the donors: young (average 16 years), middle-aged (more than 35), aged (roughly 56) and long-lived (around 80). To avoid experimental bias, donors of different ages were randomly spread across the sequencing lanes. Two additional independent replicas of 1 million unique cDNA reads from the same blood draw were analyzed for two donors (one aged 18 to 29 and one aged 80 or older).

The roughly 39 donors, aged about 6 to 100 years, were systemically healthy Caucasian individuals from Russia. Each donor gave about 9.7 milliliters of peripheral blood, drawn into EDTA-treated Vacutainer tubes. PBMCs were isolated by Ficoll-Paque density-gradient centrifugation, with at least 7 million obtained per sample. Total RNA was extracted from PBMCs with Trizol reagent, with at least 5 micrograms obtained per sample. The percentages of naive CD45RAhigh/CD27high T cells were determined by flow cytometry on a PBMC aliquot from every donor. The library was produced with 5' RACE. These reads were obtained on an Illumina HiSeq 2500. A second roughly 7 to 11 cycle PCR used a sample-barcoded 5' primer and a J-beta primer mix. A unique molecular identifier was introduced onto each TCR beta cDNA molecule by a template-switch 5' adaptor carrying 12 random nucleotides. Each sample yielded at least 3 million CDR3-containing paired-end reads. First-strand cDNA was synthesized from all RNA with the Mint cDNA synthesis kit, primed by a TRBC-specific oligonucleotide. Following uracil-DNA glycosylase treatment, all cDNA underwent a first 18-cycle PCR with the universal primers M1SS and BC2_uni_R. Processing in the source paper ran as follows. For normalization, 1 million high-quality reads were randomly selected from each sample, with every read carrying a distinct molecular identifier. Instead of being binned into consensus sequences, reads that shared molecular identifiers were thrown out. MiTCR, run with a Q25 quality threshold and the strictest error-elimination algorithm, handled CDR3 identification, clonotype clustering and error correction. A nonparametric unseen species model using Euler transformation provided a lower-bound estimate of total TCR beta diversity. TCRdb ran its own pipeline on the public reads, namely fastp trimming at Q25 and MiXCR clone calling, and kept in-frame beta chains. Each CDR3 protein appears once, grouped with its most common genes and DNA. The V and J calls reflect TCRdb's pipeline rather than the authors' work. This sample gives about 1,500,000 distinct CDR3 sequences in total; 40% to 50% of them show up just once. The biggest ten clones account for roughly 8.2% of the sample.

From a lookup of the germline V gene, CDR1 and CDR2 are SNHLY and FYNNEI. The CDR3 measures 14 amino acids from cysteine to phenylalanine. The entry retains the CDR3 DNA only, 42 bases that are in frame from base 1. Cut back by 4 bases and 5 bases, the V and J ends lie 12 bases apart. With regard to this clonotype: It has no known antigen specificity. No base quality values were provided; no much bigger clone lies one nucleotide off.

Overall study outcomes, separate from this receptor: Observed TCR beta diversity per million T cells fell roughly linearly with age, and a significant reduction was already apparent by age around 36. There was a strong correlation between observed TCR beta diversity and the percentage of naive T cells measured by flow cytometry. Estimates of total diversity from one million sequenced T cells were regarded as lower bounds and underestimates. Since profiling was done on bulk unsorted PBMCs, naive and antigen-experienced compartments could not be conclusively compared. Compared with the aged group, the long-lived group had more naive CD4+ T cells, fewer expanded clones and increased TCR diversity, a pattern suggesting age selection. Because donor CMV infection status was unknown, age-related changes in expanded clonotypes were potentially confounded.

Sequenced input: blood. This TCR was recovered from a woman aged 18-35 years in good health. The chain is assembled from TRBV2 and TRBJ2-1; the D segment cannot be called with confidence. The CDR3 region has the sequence CASSALGQDNEQFF. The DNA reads TGTGCCAGCAGTGCTCTCGGGCAGGACAATGAGCAGTTCTTC.